Reported below is one TCR beta chain. Its antigen is undetermined. Per germline, CDR1 LGHNA and CDR2 YSLEER. The V end lost 0 bases, the J end lost 0 bases, and 9 bases lay between the germline ends. This CDR3 is 15 amino acids long. CD8 cells classed as naive were CD45RO-negative and positively selected for CCR7, excluding terminally differentiated effector memory CD45RA+ cells. There were no recent acute infections or vaccinations among the donors, who were healthy HIV-negative adults. The sample comes from a study of shared clonotypes between healthy human individuals. Study-wide results and caveats: Enrolling few donors narrowed the genetic and exposure-history diversity that was represented. Sharing across four donors was highest in naive CD4 (roughly 5%) and lowest in memory CD8 (about 0.4%).

Investigators spread the genomic DNA of each subset evenly over several immunoSEQ plates. Some clones are missing from TCRdb's copy, which holds only in-frame ones; the method was immunoSEQ multiplex PCR. The table includes about 2 million clones, approximately 94% detected once. The sample taken for sequencing was naive CD8+ T cells sorted from blood. The gene calls are TRBV4-3 and TRBJ2-7; D call uncertain. The clonotype originates from a man younger than 35 in good health. The CDR3 reads CASSQERISSYEQYF. The CDR3 DNA reads TGCGCCAGCAGCCAAGAGCGGATAAGCTCCTACGAGCAGTACTTC.